The 29 T cell receptor beta chains reported below all come from one sample, sequenced in a study of control samples from healthy donors and cancer patients. Here immunoSEQ multiplex PCR was the method, and the copy in TCRdb shows in-frame clones only, minus some. Of around 170,000 clones in the sample, 85% to 90% were seen once. The sequencing sample was made of blood. These TCRs come from a woman aged 25 to 39 in good health.

The gene calls are TRBV29-1 and TRBJ1-2, with TRBD1 identical over 7 bases. CDR3 length equals 15 residues. Germline trimming cut 7 bases from V and 8 bases from J; bases unmatched to any gene: 19. Germline CDR1 SQVTM, CDR2 ANQGSEA. The CDR3 DNA reads TGCAGCGCCACCCGCCCAGTTCGACAGGGTGAAGGCTACACCTTC. It is translated as CSATRPVRQGEGYTF.

V and J are TRBV4-1 and TRBJ1-1; perhaps TRBD1 as D (5 bases). Germline CDR1 reads MGHRA; CDR2 reads YSYEKL. This CDR3 is 13 amino acids long. V shed 4 bases and J shed 5 bases, with 11 bases lying between them. CDR3 bases: TGCGCCAGCAGCCGGGGGTATGGTACTGAAGCTTTCTTT. It specifies CASSRGYGTEAFF.

This chain links TRBV18 with TRBJ2-1; D might be TRBD2 (7 bases). The CDR3 runs to 17 residues. The V and J ends lost 3 bases and 2 bases respectively, with 17 bases between them. Germline CDR1 reads KGHSH; CDR2 reads LQKENI. CDR3 sequence reads: CASSPLSGGGPYNEQFF. CDR3 coding DNA: TGTGCCAGCTCACCCCTTTCTGGGGGGGGCCCCTACAATGAGCAGTTCTTC. Drawing the rest from reference TRBV18 and TRBJ2-1, the complete variable domain is NAGVMQNPRHLVRRRGQEARLRCSPMKGHSHVYWYRQLPEEGLKFMVYLQKENIIDESGMPKERFSAEFPKEGPSILRIQQVVRGDSAAYFCASSPLSGGGPYNEQFFGPGTRLTVL.

This sequence joins TRBV15 and TRBJ2-2, with D tentatively TRBD2 (6 bases). Between the trimmed V and J ends, which lost 3 bases and 0 bases, there was a span of 14 bases. This CDR3 has 17 residues. Germline V gene sequence: CDR1 LNHNV, CDR2 YYDKDF (reference sequence). As DNA, the CDR3 is TGTGCCACCAGCAGGGGAAGACAGCGGGCGAACACCGGGGAGCTGTTTTTT. Amino acid sequence: CATSRGRQRANTGELFF. Full variable domain (rest looked up from reference TRBV15 and TRBJ2-2): DAMVIQNPRYQVTQFGKPVTLSCSQTLNHNVMYWYQQKSSQAPKLLFHYYDKDFNNEADTPDNFQSRRPNTSFCFLDIRSPGLGDTAMYLCATSRGRQRANTGELFFGEGSRLTVL.

This clone was observed at least ten times. The chain recombines TRBV5-6 with TRBJ2-5, with TRBD2 matching 8 bases. The CDR3 has 14 amino acids. Germline CDR1 SGHDT, CDR2 YYEEEE. The trim removed 2 bases at V and 1 base at J, leaving 1 base unmatched. CDR3 in amino acids: CASSLLAAQETQYF. DNA for the CDR3: TGTGCCAGCAGCTTACTAGCGGCCCAAGAGACCCAGTACTTC.

The rearrangement uses TRBV6-5 and TRBJ2-1, with 7 bases matching TRBD1. The CDR3 has 13 residues. The V and J ends lost 5 bases and 9 bases, in that order; junction bases with no gene match: 7. Per the germline V gene, CDR1 is MNHEY and CDR2 is SVGAGI. The CDR3 region is CASSNRGTGEQFF. DNA of the CDR3: TGTGCCAGCAGTAACAGGGGAACGGGTGAGCAGTTCTTC.

This clone showed up just a few times. This chain joins TRBV6-5 and TRBJ2-5; D is possibly TRBD1 (5 bases). Germline V lookup: CDR1 MNHEY, CDR2 SVGAGI. V was cut by 2 bases and J by 5 bases, with 12 bases left in between. The CDR3 contains 14 residues. The CDR3 bases are TGTGCCAGCAGTTACGGGCAGGGTTGGGAGACCCAGTACTTC. Translated: CASSYGQGWETQYF.

This clone was seen only once. CDR3 nucleotides: TGTGCCAGCAGTGAATTTAACTCGAAAGGCTACACCTTC. Amino acids: CASSEFNSKGYTF. J is TRBJ1-2 and V is TRBV25-1; D unclear. CDR1 and CDR2 (germline): MGHDK, SYGVNS. The CDR3 spans 13 residues. Trimming took off 1 base at V and 8 bases at J, with 11 bases between the two ends.

This clone has just one count. The gene calls are TRBV25-1 and TRBJ2-5; 13 bases fit TRBD2. Germline V gene lookup returns CDR1 MGHDK and CDR2 SYGVNS. Trimming at V came to 4 bases and at J to 10 bases, leaving 12 bases not matched to a gene. The length of the CDR3 is 16 residues. The DNA for the CDR3 is TGTGCCAGCAGTGGGCCTCCGTGGACTAGCGGGAGAGGCCAGTACTTC. It is translated as CASSGPPWTSGRGQYF.

Note on this clone: This sample also contains other DNA sequences that code for the same CDR3. The chain is built from TRBV9 and TRBJ1-1; no definite D call. This CDR3 is 13 amino acids long. V was shortened by 0 bases and J by 1 base, with 4 bases between the two germline ends. Germline assignment: CDR1 SGDLS and CDR2 YYNGEE. Here the CDR3 reads CASSVGTNTEAFF. In DNA form, the CDR3 reads TGTGCCAGCAGCGTAGGGACGAACACTGAAGCTTTCTTT.

V and J are TRBV3-1 (or the pseudogene TRBV3-2) and TRBJ1-3, with D possibly matching TRBD1 (6 bases). This CDR3 is built from 15 residues. V was trimmed by 3 bases and J by 5 bases, leaving 14 bases between them. Germline values: CDR1 LGHDT, CDR2 YNNKEL (reference sequence). The CDR3: CASSHDLTGRNTIYF. CDR3 DNA: TGTGCCAGCAGCCATGACCTCACAGGGAGAAACACCATATATTTT.

This CDR3 is CAWSVEHEKLFF. The CDR3 DNA reads TGTGCCTGGAGTGTAGAACATGAAAAACTGTTTTTT. V and J are TRBV30 and TRBJ1-4; D is unclear. The CDR3 totals 12 residues. Germline V gene data show CDR1 as GTSNPN and CDR2 as SVGIG (reference sequence). The V gene lost 0 bases and the J gene lost 6 bases, with 5 bases spanning the gap.

The chain couples TRBV24-1 to TRBJ2-1; 7 bases are shared with TRBD1. V was clipped by 3 bases and J by 3 bases; unmatched bases: 16. There are 19 residues in the CDR3. Germline-derived CDR1 and CDR2 are KGHDR and SFDVKD. The CDR3, as DNA: TGTGCCACCAGTGATCCCATACCACGGACAGGTCAAGACTACAATGAGCAGTTCTTC. Translation: CATSDPIPRTGQDYNEQFF.

The V gene is TRBV6-1, the J gene TRBJ2-5; tentatively, D is TRBD1 or TRBD2 (5 bases each). Germline V gene sequence: CDR1 MNHNS, CDR2 SASEGT. Trimming shortened V by 0 bases and J by 1 base, and 9 bases separated the two germline ends. This CDR3 has 15 residues. CDR3 protein: CASSEASGTQETQYF. The CDR3 region has the DNA TGTGCCAGCAGTGAAGCCTCGGGGACCCAAGAGACCCAGTACTTC.

This chain uses TRBV9 with TRBJ2-3; 7 nucleotides match TRBD1. The CDR3 is made up of 17 amino acids. The junction had 8 bases not matched to a gene; V was cut back by 1 base and J by 0 bases. CDR1 SGDLS and CDR2 YYNGEE come from the germline V gene. The CDR3 DNA reads as TGTGCCAGCAGCGTACAGCCGCAGACAGGGAGCACAGATACGCAGTATTTT. The encoded protein is CASSVQPQTGSTDTQYF. The variable domain in full, completed from reference TRBV9 and TRBJ2-3, reads DSGVTQTPKHLITATGQRVTLRCSPRSGDLSVYWYQQSLDQGLQFLIQYYNGEERAKGNILERFSAQQFPDLHSELNLSSLELGDSALYFCASSVQPQTGSTDTQYFGPGTRLTVL.

CDR3 coding DNA: TGTGCCATCAGTCAAATATATAGCGGAGATACGCAGTATTTT. Amino acids: CAISQIYSGDTQYF. This sequence joins TRBV10-3 and TRBJ2-3, with a weak D call TRBD2 (6 bases). CDR1 and CDR2 from the germline V gene are ENHRY and SYGVKD. The V gene lost 5 bases and the J gene lost 5 bases, with 14 bases spanning the gap. The CDR3 totals 14 residues.

J is TRBJ1-2 and V is TRBV28; D not certain. Trimming removed 5 bases from V and 5 bases from J, with 9 bases in between. The CDR3 covers 12 residues. CDR1 is MDHEN and CDR2 is SYDVKM in the germline V gene. The CDR3 sequence is CASSAAGYGYTF. The CDR3 DNA sequence: TGTGCCAGCAGTGCCGCCGGGTATGGCTACACCTTC.

This chain connects TRBV7-8 to TRBJ2-1; no clear D gene. V gave up 2 bases and J gave up 1 base, with 12 bases separating them. The CDR3 is 16 amino acids. CDR1 and CDR2 from the germline V gene are SGHVS and FQNEAQ. The CDR3 loop reads CASSLFFAESYNEQFF. CDR3 nucleotides: TGTGCCAGCAGCTTATTTTTCGCGGAATCCTACAATGAGCAGTTCTTC.

This chain uses TRBV11-2 with TRBJ2-2, with 10 bases matching TRBD1. Germline V gives CDR1 SGHAT, CDR2 FQNNGV. The CDR3 has 16 amino acids. V trimming: 5 bases; J trimming: 1 base; junction bases outside the gene matches: 4. DNA for the CDR3: TGTGCCAGCAGCATATGGACAGGGGGGAACACCGGGGAGCTGTTTTTT. Translation gives CASSIWTGGNTGELFF.

Remarks on this clone: At one end, the junction sequence differs from germline, possibly due to a read error. The V and J genes are TRBV13 and TRBJ2-1; D might be TRBD2 (6 bases). There are 14 residues in the CDR3. From germline, CDR1 is PRHDT and CDR2 FYEKMQ (reference sequence). CDR3 residues: CASSLRDSSNEQFF. The CDR3 DNA reads as TGTGCCAGCAGCTTACGGGACTCCTCCAATGAGCAGTTCTTC.

This chain connects TRBV18 to TRBJ1-4; 12 bases fit TRBD1. The CDR3 is made up of 21 amino acids. CDR1 is KGHSH, CDR2 LQKENI, per germline. V lost 6 bases to trimming and J lost 8 bases; unmatched junction nucleotides: 25. In DNA form, the CDR3 reads TGTGCCAGCTCCGCCGATAATATCGCCGGGACAGGGGGCGCTTGGTACGAAAAACTGTTTTTT. It specifies CASSADNIAGTGGAWYEKLFF. Full variable domain (missing parts from reference TRBV18 and TRBJ1-4): NAGVMQNPRHLVRRRGQEARLRCSPMKGHSHVYWYRQLPEEGLKFMVYLQKENIIDESGMPKERFSAEFPKEGPSILRIQQVVRGDSAAYFCASSADNIAGTGGAWYEKLFFGSGTQLSVL.

This rearrangement joins TRBV28 to TRBJ2-2; perhaps D is TRBD1 or TRBD2 (6 bases each). The CDR3 is made up of 16 amino acids. Trimming removed 5 bases at V and 5 bases at J, with 18 bases between. Per the germline V gene, CDR1 is MDHEN and CDR2 is SYDVKM. The CDR3 nucleotides read TGTGCCAGCAGTCCTCTGGGGGGCAGCCGAACCGGGGAGCTGTTTTTT. This codes for CASSPLGGSRTGELFF. The full variable domain, rest sourced from reference TRBV28 and TRBJ2-2, is DVKVTQSSRYLVKRTGEKVFLECVQDMDHENMFWYRQDPGLGLRLIYFSYDVKMKEKGDIPEGYSVSREKKERFSLILESASTNQTSMYLCASSPLGGSRTGELFFGEGSRLTVL.

V is TRBV11-2 and J is TRBJ1-1; D is uncertain. Trimming took 0 bases from V and 4 from J, leaving 6 bases between them. There are 13 residues in the CDR3. Germline values: CDR1 SGHAT, CDR2 FQNNGV. CDR3 DNA sequence: TGTGCCAGCAGCTTAGACAGAGGCACTGAAGCTTTCTTT. Encoded protein: CASSLDRGTEAFF.

As to this clone: Other nucleotide sequences from this sample produce the same CDR3. This chain uses TRBV7-9 with TRBJ2-1; 9 bases match TRBD1. The CDR3 contains 15 residues. With V trimmed by 5 bases and J by 1 base, 3 bases remained unmatched. The germline gives CDR1 SEHNR, CDR2 FQNEAQ (reference sequence). The CDR3 DNA reads TGTGCCAGCAGCCCGGACAGGGGATCCTACAATGAGCAGTTCTTC. Protein sequence: CASSPDRGSYNEQFF.

This clone has only one observation. The J gene is TRBJ1-2, the V gene TRBV6-5, with no clear D. Germline CDR1 and CDR2: MNHEY and SVGAGI. This CDR3 contains 10 residues. Trimming took off 8 bases at V and 5 bases at J, with 6 bases between the two ends. For the CDR3, the DNA is TGTGCCAGCCGAGGGTATGGCTACACCTTC. It codes for CASRGYGYTF.

The rearrangement joins TRBV7-9 to TRBJ2-7, with D possibly TRBD2 on 5 matching bases. Germline loops: CDR1 SEHNR, CDR2 FQNEAQ (reference sequence). Trimming pared 5 bases from V and 4 bases from J, leaving 18 bases between. The CDR3 totals 15 residues. The CDR3 DNA reads TGTGCCAGCAGCGGAGGTACGAGACACACTTACGAGCAGTACTTC. Amino acid sequence: CASSGGTRHTYEQYF.

This CDR3 is CARGTSGRRNNEQFF. The CDR3 DNA is TGCGCCAGGGGGACTAGCGGGAGAAGAAACAATGAGCAGTTCTTC. V gene TRBV10-1 combines with J gene TRBJ2-1; 14 bases match TRBD2. The V and J ends lost 9 bases and 5 bases, in that order; junction bases with no gene match: 6. The CDR3 sequence is 15 residues long. Germline V gene data show CDR1 as WNHNN and CDR2 as SYGVQD (reference sequence).

This chain connects TRBV5-4 to TRBJ2-1; 8 bases agree with TRBD2. The length of the CDR3 is 15 residues. Trimming removed 4 bases from V and 7 bases from J; junction bases left unmatched: 10. Germline CDR1 and CDR2: SGHNT and YYREEE (reference sequence). The CDR3 sequence is CASSEAGTSWNEQFF. CDR3 nucleotides: TGTGCCAGCAGCGAAGCCGGGACTAGTTGGAATGAGCAGTTCTTC.

This clone has just one count. The V call is TRBV9, the J call TRBJ1-3; 12 positions match TRBD1. The CDR3 extends over 16 amino acids. Per germline, CDR1 SGDLS and CDR2 YYNGEE. The trim removed 3 bases at V and 2 bases at J, leaving 3 bases unmatched. For the CDR3, the DNA is TGTGCCAGCAGCGGATGGGACAGGGGGCCTGGAAACACCATATATTTT. Encoded protein: CASSGWDRGPGNTIYF.